The 23 T cell receptor beta chains in this list originate from one sample, sequenced in a study of blood T cell repertoires in COVID-19. This table comes from immunoSEQ multiplex PCR, and its TCRdb copy is limited to in-frame clones, with some not included. The repertoire holds about 180,000 clones, with about 90% as singletons. The specimen sequenced was PBMCs or T cells enriched from blood (not recorded which). The receptors shown here come from a woman between 50 and 59 years old who had recovered from COVID-19.

The chain recombines TRBV5-6 with TRBJ2-6; D is unresolved. The germline gives CDR1 SGHDT, CDR2 YYEEEE. With 1 base removed from V and 1 base from J, the gap between germline ends came to 6 bases. The CDR3 is made up of 15 amino acids. CDR3 DNA: TGTGCCAGCAGCTTGAAACAGTCTGGGGCCAACGTCCTGACTTTC. Translation gives CASSLKQSGANVLTF.

The chain combines TRBV10-3 with TRBJ1-2; D is unclear. CDR1 and CDR2 from the germline V gene are ENHRY and SYGVKD. CDR3 length: 12 amino acids. Trimming shortened V by 3 bases and J by 6 bases, and 8 bases separated the two germline ends. The CDR3 protein is CAISEEGDGYTF. CDR3 DNA sequence: TGTGCCATCAGTGAAGAAGGAGATGGCTACACCTTC.

The V call is TRBV11-1, the J call TRBJ1-1; D ambiguous. The V gene's germline CDR1 is SGHAT and CDR2 FQDESV (reference sequence). The CDR3 runs 16 residues. With 5 bases removed from V and 3 bases from J, the gap between germline ends came to 19 bases. CDR3 sequence (DNA): TGTGCCAGCAGCAACTTGCGGCTGCAGTCGCACACTGAAGCTTTCTTT. Translation gives CASSNLRLQSHTEAFF.

This sequence joins TRBV27 and TRBJ2-7; 10 bases are shared with TRBD1. CDR1 is MNHEY and CDR2 is SMNVEV in the germline V gene (reference sequence). V was clipped by 2 bases and J by 4 bases; unmatched bases: 8. The CDR3 length is 16 residues. The CDR3 sequence: CASSLSRDRGTYEQYF. In DNA form, the CDR3 reads TGTGCCAGCAGTTTAAGTCGGGACAGGGGAACTTACGAGCAGTACTTC.

Points on this clone: This same CDR3 is encoded by further DNA sequences in the sample. The chain has TRBV10-3 and TRBJ2-7; D might be TRBD2 (6 bases). Per germline, CDR1 ENHRY and CDR2 SYGVKD. The CDR3 runs to 15 residues. Trimming removed 0 bases from V and 2 bases from J, with 11 bases in between. CDR3 in amino acids: CAISESTGVTYEQYF. As DNA, the CDR3 is TGTGCCATCAGTGAGTCTACGGGGGTCACCTACGAGCAGTACTTC.

J is TRBJ1-1 and V is TRBV28; D is unclear. The CDR3 has 17 residues. Trimming stripped 2 bases from V and 4 bases from J, with 20 bases between. Germline V gives CDR1 MDHEN, CDR2 SYDVKM. The CDR3 nucleotides are TGTGCCAGCAGTTTACGGGGAGTCGGAACACGGAGCACTGAAGCTTTCTTT. Translation gives CASSLRGVGTRSTEAFF.

The V call is TRBV11-1, the J call TRBJ2-7; tentatively, D is TRBD2 (7 bases). The germline gives CDR1 SGHAT, CDR2 FQDESV (reference sequence). CDR3 length equals 15 residues. Trimming pared 3 bases from V and 2 bases from J, leaving 14 bases between. The CDR3 sequence: CASSLGGPLTYEQYF. The DNA of the CDR3 is TGTGCCAGCAGCTTGGGGGGGCCCCTGACCTACGAGCAGTACTTC.

This chain connects TRBV18 to TRBJ2-7; D is perhaps TRBD1 (6 bases). The germline V gene encodes CDR1 KGHSH and CDR2 LQKENI. Trimming left V 6 bases short and J 0 bases short, with 18 bases between. This CDR3 has 16 residues. The CDR3 DNA reads as TGTGCCAGCTCCGCTGGGGGCTCCCAACTCTCCTACGAGCAGTACTTC. It codes for CASSAGGSQLSYEQYF.

The rearrangement joins TRBV5-1 to TRBJ1-1; D is undetermined. V was trimmed by 5 bases and J by 4 bases, leaving 18 bases between them. Germline V gives CDR1 SGHRS, CDR2 YFSETQ. The CDR3 contains 15 residues. CDR3 nucleotides: TGCGCCAGCAGGGGTCGTCTGGAGGGTCCCACTGAAGCTTTCTTT. As protein: CASRGRLEGPTEAFF.

The CDR3 bases are TGCGCCAGCAGTGAGTTGAGGCGGGGACTAGCGGTCACAGATACGCAGTATTTT. Translating it yields CASSELRRGLAVTDTQYF. V is TRBV10-2 and J is TRBJ2-3, with 11 bases matching TRBD2. Trimming removed 1 base from V and 2 bases from J; junction bases left unmatched: 8. Germline CDR1 reads WSHSY; CDR2 reads SAAADI. The CDR3 loop spans 18 amino acids.

The gene calls are TRBV19 and TRBJ2-3; 11 bases are shared with TRBD2. The trim removed 5 bases at V and 2 bases at J, leaving 6 bases unmatched. CDR1 and CDR2 (germline): LNHDA, SQIVND (reference sequence). The CDR3 contains 16 residues. The CDR3 is CASSGLLAGDTDTQYF. CDR3 DNA: TGTGCCAGTAGTGGCTTACTAGCGGGGGACACAGATACGCAGTATTTT.

This clone has just one count. The chain employs TRBV30 and TRBJ1-1, with 9 nucleotides matching TRBD1. Trimming took 5 bases from V and 4 from J; bases not matched to a gene: 2. The CDR3 has 12 residues. Per the germline V gene, CDR1 is GTSNPN and CDR2 is SVGIG (reference sequence). The CDR3: CAWGQGSTEAFF. The CDR3 nucleotides read TGTGCCTGGGGACAGGGGTCCACTGAAGCTTTCTTT.

The V and J genes are TRBV5-1 and TRBJ2-1; TRBD2 matches 7 bases. The CDR3 loop spans 13 amino acids. The J segment lost 7 bases and the V segment lost 4 bases, leaving 5 bases of the junction unmatched. Per germline, CDR1 SGHRS and CDR2 YFSETQ. The CDR3 is CASSEGTTNEQFF. The CDR3 nucleotides read TGCGCCAGCAGCGAGGGGACTACTAATGAGCAGTTCTTC.

There are a few counts of this clone. This chain joins TRBV18 and TRBJ1-2; TRBD1 is a possible D gene (5 bases). This CDR3 has 13 amino acids. V dropped 2 bases and J dropped 4 bases, with 8 bases sitting between them. The germline V gene encodes CDR1 KGHSH and CDR2 LQKENI. CDR3 sequence: CASSPTGAYGYTF. CDR3 nucleotides: TGTGCCAGCTCACCAACAGGCGCCTATGGCTACACCTTC.

The J gene is TRBJ1-2, the V gene TRBV19, with no clear D. CDR1 LNHDA and CDR2 SQIVND come from the germline V gene (reference sequence). V lost 3 bases and J lost 1, with 18 bases in between. This CDR3 spans 17 amino acids. CDR3 in amino acids: CASSMGRTSGSNYGYTF. The CDR3 nucleotides are TGTGCCAGTAGTATGGGTAGGACGAGTGGGAGTAACTATGGCTACACCTTC.

The rearrangement joins TRBV7-2 to TRBJ2-7; 11 bases match TRBD2. The CDR3 totals 16 residues. Germline trimming cut 1 base from V and 6 bases from J; bases unmatched to any gene: 8. CDR1 is SGHTA and CDR2 is FQGNSA in the germline V gene. The CDR3 loop is CASSLDPSGRLSEQYF. The DNA of the CDR3 is TGTGCCAGCAGCTTAGATCCTAGCGGGAGGTTAAGCGAGCAGTACTTC.

The rearrangement uses TRBV10-1 and TRBJ1-6; 8 nucleotides match TRBD1. There are 15 residues in the CDR3. Germline V gene lookup returns CDR1 WNHNN and CDR2 SYGVQD (reference sequence). V was pared by 8 bases and J by 8 bases, with 11 bases of the junction left unmatched. The CDR3 loop is CASSEYQGAYSPLHF. The CDR3, as DNA: TGCGCCAGCTCCGAGTATCAGGGGGCCTATTCACCCCTCCACTTT.

V is TRBV28 and J is TRBJ2-1; 8 nucleotides match TRBD2. Trimming cost V 6 bases and J 8 bases; bases outside gene matches: 15. This CDR3 is 16 amino acids long. CDR1 and CDR2 from the germline V gene are MDHEN and SYDVKM. CDR3 protein: CASRQIAGKSSDEQFF. As DNA, the CDR3 is TGTGCCAGCAGACAGATAGCGGGAAAGTCAAGCGATGAGCAGTTCTTC.

A single count supports this clone. The chain uses TRBV3-1 (or the pseudogene TRBV3-2) and TRBJ1-2; D not resolved. CDR3 length equals 11 residues. Germline-derived CDR1 and CDR2 are LGHDT and YNNKEL (reference sequence). The V end was cut by 1 base, the J end by 8 bases, with 5 bases between. DNA for the CDR3: TGTGCCAGCAGCCAAGGTGCGGGCTACACCTTC. Amino acids: CASSQGAGYTF.

The CDR3 loop reads CASSLARGDEAFF. Written as DNA, the CDR3 is TGTGCCAGCAGTTTAGCCAGGGGAGATGAAGCTTTCTTT. V and J are TRBV12-3 or TRBV12-4 and TRBJ1-1, with D perhaps matching TRBD1 (6 bases). The germline V and J ends were trimmed by 0 bases and 7 bases, with 9 bases remaining between them. The CDR3 is 13 residues long.

J is TRBJ2-7 and V is TRBV6-5; D unresolved. The CDR3 contains 14 residues. Germline CDR1 and CDR2: MNHEY and SVGAGI. V lost 5 bases to trimming and J lost 1 base, with 12 bases between them. The CDR3: CASSPGFYSYEQYF. CDR3 DNA: TGTGCCAGCAGTCCTGGCTTTTATTCCTACGAGCAGTACTTC.

J is TRBJ2-7 and V is TRBV25-1; 7 nucleotides align to TRBD2. Germline CDR1 reads MGHDK; CDR2 reads SYGVNS. The ends lost 2 bases at V and 4 bases at J; junction bases unmatched: 5. The CDR3 runs to 14 residues. CDR3 sequence reads: CASSEAGVRYEQYF. CDR3 nucleotide sequence: TGTGCCAGCAGTGAAGCGGGGGTTCGTTACGAGCAGTACTTC.

The chain recombines TRBV29-1 with TRBJ2-3; 10 bases are a match to TRBD1. Trimming removed 1 base from V and 1 base from J; junction bases left unmatched: 5. The CDR3 is 16 amino acids. Germline V CDR1 and CDR2: SQVTM, ANQGSEA. CDR3 loop: CSVEGGTGVRTDTQYF. CDR3 coding DNA: TGCAGCGTTGAAGGAGGGACAGGGGTCCGCACAGATACGCAGTATTTT.